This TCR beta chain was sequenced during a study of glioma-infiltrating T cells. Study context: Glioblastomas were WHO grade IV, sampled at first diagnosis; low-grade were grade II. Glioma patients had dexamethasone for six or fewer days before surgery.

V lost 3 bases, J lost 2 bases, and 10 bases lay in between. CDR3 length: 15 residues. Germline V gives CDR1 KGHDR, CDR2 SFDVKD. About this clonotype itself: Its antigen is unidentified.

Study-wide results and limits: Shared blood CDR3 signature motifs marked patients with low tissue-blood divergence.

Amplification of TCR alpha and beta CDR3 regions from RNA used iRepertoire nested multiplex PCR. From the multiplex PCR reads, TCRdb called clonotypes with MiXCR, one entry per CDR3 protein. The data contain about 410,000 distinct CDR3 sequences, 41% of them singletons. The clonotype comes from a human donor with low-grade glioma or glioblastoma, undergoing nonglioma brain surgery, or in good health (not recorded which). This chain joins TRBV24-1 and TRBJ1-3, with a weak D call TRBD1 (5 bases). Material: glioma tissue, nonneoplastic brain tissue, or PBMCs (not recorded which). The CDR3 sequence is CATSDPGTPGNTIYF. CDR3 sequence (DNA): TGTGCCACCAGTGATCCCGGGACTCCTGGAAACACCATATATTTT.